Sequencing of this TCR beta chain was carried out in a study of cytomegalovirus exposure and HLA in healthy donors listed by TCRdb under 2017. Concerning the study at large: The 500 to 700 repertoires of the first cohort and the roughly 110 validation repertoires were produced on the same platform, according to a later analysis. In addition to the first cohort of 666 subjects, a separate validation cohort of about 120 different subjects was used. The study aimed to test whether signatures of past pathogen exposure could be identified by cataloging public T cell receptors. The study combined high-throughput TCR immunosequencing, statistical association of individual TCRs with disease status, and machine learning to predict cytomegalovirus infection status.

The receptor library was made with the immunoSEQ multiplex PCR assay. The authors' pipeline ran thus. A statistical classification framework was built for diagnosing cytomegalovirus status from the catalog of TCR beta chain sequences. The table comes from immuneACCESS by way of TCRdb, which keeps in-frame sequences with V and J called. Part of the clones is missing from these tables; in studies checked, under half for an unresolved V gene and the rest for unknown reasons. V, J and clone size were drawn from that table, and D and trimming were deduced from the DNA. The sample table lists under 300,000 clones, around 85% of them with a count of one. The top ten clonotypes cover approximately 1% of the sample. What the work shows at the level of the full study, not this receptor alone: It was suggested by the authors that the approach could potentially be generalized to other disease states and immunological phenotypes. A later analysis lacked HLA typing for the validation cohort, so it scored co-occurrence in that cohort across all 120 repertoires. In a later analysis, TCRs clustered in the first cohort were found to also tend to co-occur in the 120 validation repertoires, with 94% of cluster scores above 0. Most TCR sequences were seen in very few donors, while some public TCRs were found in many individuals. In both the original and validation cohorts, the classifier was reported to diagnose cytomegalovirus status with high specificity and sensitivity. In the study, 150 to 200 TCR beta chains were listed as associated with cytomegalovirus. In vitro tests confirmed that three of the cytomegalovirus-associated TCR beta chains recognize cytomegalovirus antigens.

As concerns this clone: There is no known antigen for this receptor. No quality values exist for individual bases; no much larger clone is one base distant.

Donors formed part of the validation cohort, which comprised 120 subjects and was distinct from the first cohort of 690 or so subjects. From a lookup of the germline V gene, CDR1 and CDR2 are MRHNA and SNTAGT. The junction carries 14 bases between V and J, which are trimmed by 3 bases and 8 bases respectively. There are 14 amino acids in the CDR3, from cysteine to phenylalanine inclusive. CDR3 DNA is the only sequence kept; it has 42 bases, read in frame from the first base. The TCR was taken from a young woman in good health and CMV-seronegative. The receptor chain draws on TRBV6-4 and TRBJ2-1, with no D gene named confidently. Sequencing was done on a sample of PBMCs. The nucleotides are TGTGCCAGCAGTGAGGGTTTCGGGTCCTATGAGCAGTTCTTC. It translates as CASSEGFGSYEQFF.